This T cell receptor (beta chain) was observed in a study of CD8 T cells in ankylosing spondylitis. Findings of the study overall: A TCR beta motif of several highly homologous variants seemed to mark ankylosing spondylitis blood. Enrichment of disease-linked clones was reportedly significant in matched ankylosing spondylitis synovial fluid.

The CDR3 loop spans 14 amino acids. The germline V gene has CDR1 LNHNV and CDR2 YYDKDF (reference sequence). Trimming cost V 4 bases and J 2 bases, with 12 bases left between them. As regards this clonotype: Its target is unknown.

Molecular-barcoded quantitative 5'-RACE produced these TCR beta libraries. TCRdb passed the 5' RACE reads through MiXCR, listing each CDR3 protein once. The table lists about 260,000 distinct CDR3 sequences, around 20% of them singletons. The TCR originated in a male donor with ankylosing spondylitis or in good health (not recorded which). The chain links TRBV15 to TRBJ2-7; D call uncertain. The material sequenced was blood, either unsorted or a sorted T cell fraction (not recorded which). The CDR3 protein is CATSKEAYTYEQYV. DNA for the CDR3: TGTGCCACCAGCAAGGAAGCCTATACCTACGAGCAGTACGTC.